These T cell receptor beta chains were read from a single sample in a study of blood T cell repertoires in COVID-19. The repertoire was sequenced with immunoSEQ multiplex PCR; TCRdb's copy has only in-frame clones and lacks some. The table shows 79,000 or so clones, with approximately 86% occurring only once. The sample consisted of peripheral blood. These receptors were collected from a human donor in a cohort sampled during active COVID-19. The CDR3 runs from the conserved cysteine through the conserved F or W. The order of the fields is clone size, J gene, V gene, D gene, CDR3 protein, CDR3 DNA. The D gene is left open where the match is weak. For some rows the clone size is stated as once, few or many, or as a class when expanded; others skip it.

-,TRBJ2-3,TRBV25-1,-,CASSDRVKDTQYF,TGTGCCAGCAGTGACAGGGTAAAAGATACGCAGTATTTT
-,TRBJ2-3,TRBV10-3,-,CAISEGPADTQYF,TGTGCCATCAGTGAGGGGCCAGCAGACACGCAGTATTTT
-,TRBJ1-6,TRBV2,TRBD1,CASTNRDSHNSPLHF,TGTGCCAGCACAAACCGGGACAGCCATAATTCACCCCTCCACTTT
-,TRBJ1-3,TRBV18,TRBD1,CASSPVQGDGNTIYF,TGTGCCAGCTCACCAGTACAGGGGGACGGAAACACCATATATTTT
-,TRBJ1-2,TRBV7-9,-,CASSLSQGGYGYTF,TGTGCCAGCAGCTTATCCCAGGGTGGCTATGGCTACACCTTC
-,TRBJ2-7,TRBV19,-,CASSSPRGGLSYEQYF,TGTGCCAGTAGTTCTCCCCGAGGAGGACTCTCCTACGAGCAGTACTTC
few,TRBJ1-6,TRBV2,TRBD1,CASGDRFNSPLHF,TGTGCCAGCGGGGACAGGTTTAATTCACCCCTCCACTTT
few,TRBJ1-1,TRBV7-2,-,CASSLAGAGTEAFF,TGTGCCAGCAGCCTGGCGGGGGCGGGCACTGAAGCTTTCTTT
-,TRBJ1-5,TRBV30,-,CAWSVQGGAQPQHF,TGTGCCTGGAGTGTACAGGGAGGGGCTCAGCCCCAGCATTTT
-,TRBJ2-1,TRBV11-3,-,CASSPRWISPPYNEQFF,TGTGCCAGCAGCCCTAGATGGATTTCCCCTCCCTACAATGAGCAGTTCTTC
-,TRBJ2-6,TRBV7-2,-,CASSLSAGANVLTF,TGTGCCAGCAGCTTGTCCGCTGGGGCCAACGTCCTGACTTTC
-,TRBJ2-7,TRBV11-3,-,CASSLQTDSYEQYF,TGTGCCAGCAGCTTACAAACAGATTCCTACGAGCAGTACTTC
-,TRBJ2-7,TRBV4-1,TRBD2,CASSSGLAGMDEQYF,TGCGCCAGCAGCTCCGGACTAGCGGGAATGGACGAGCAGTACTTC
-,TRBJ2-1,TRBV6-4,TRBD2,CASSEQAGGGYNEQFF,TGTGCCAGCAGTGAACAAGCGGGGGGTGGCTACAATGAGCAGTTCTTC
-,TRBJ1-1,TRBV5-1,-,CASSGMTGNTEAFF,TGCGCCAGCAGCGGTATGACGGGGAACACTGAAGCTTTCTTT
once,TRBJ1-2,TRBV6-5,-,CASRDSNHYGYTF,TGTGCCAGCAGGGACAGCAACCACTATGGCTACACCTTC
-,TRBJ1-3,TRBV11-1,-,CASSAGSTGNTIYF,TGTGCCAGCAGCGCAGGGTCCACTGGAAACACCATATATTTT
-,TRBJ2-3,TRBV4-1,TRBD2,CASSQGFLAGGSTDTQYF,TGCGCCAGCAGCCAAGGGTTTCTAGCGGGAGGGTCCACAGATACGCAGTATTTT
-,TRBJ2-5,TRBV9,TRBD2,CASSVLGGGSQETQYF,TGTGCCAGCAGCGTCCTCGGGGGGGGTTCACAAGAGACCCAGTACTTC
-,TRBJ2-5,TRBV7-3,TRBD2,CASSLGISAGGPETQYF,TGTGCCAGCAGCTTGGGTATATCAGCGGGAGGGCCGGAGACCCAGTACTTC
-,TRBJ2-7,TRBV7-9,-,CARTRYEQYF,TGTGCCAGGACTCGCTACGAGCAGTACTTC
-,TRBJ2-3,TRBV5-1,-,CASTAGLVTDTQYF,TGCGCCAGCACCGCGGGTCTTGTCACAGATACGCAGTATTTT
few,TRBJ1-2,TRBV6-5,TRBD1,CASSGTGAGGYTF,TGTGCCAGCAGCGGGACAGGGGCGGGAGGCTACACCTTC
-,TRBJ1-3,TRBV5-1,-,CASRDGRELSSGNTIYF,TGCGCCAGCAGAGATGGGAGGGAACTTAGCTCTGGAAACACCATATATTTT
-,TRBJ1-4,TRBV28,TRBD1,CASSLTPGTVEKLFF,TGTGCCAGCAGTCTGACTCCCGGGACAGTCGAAAAACTGTTTTTT
-,TRBJ1-1,TRBV7-9,-,CASSLEGATEAFF,TGTGCCAGCAGCTTAGAGGGAGCGACCGAAGCTTTCTTT
-,TRBJ1-5,TRBV28,-,CASSFGQMENQPQHF,TGTGCCAGCAGTTTCGGACAGATGGAAAATCAGCCCCAGCATTTT
-,TRBJ2-3,TRBV6-4,-,CASSEGRGTDTQYF,TGTGCCAGCAGTGAGGGGCGCGGCACAGATACGCAGTATTTT
-,TRBJ2-1,TRBV7-2,TRBD1,CASSLAGGPGQGAFNEQFF,TGTGCCAGCAGCTTAGCGGGGGGTCCCGGACAGGGGGCATTTAATGAGCAGTTCTTC
-,TRBJ1-3,TRBV7-2,-,CASSVKGGDGNTIYF,TGTGCCAGCAGCGTTAAAGGGGGAGATGGAAACACCATATATTTT
-,TRBJ1-6,TRBV4-2,TRBD1,CASSPDPPKRTGHNSPLHF,TGTGCCAGCAGCCCCGATCCCCCGAAGAGGACAGGGCATAATTCACCCCTCCACTTT
-,TRBJ2-1,TRBV19,TRBD1,CASSTGTGFGEQFF,TGTGCCAGTAGTACCGGGACAGGGTTCGGTGAGCAGTTCTTC
-,TRBJ1-5,TRBV7-2,-,CASSPIKGVYQHF,TGTGCCAGCAGCCCAATCAAAGGGGTTTACCAGCATTTT
few,TRBJ2-2,TRBV5-1,-,CASSLGYKNTGELFF,TGCGCCAGCAGCTTGGGGTACAAGAACACCGGGGAGCTGTTTTTT
-,TRBJ1-2,TRBV7-3,TRBD1,CASSLQGASGYTF,TGTGCCAGCAGCTTACAGGGGGCGAGCGGCTACACCTTC
-,TRBJ2-1,TRBV7-9,TRBD2,CASSTGRGGYNEQFF,TGTGCCAGCAGCACCGGGCGGGGGGGATACAATGAGCAGTTCTTC
-,TRBJ2-1,TRBV6-5,TRBD2,CASTEMGGSYNEQFF,TGTGCCAGCACCGAAATGGGGGGGTCCTACAATGAGCAGTTCTTC
few,TRBJ1-1,TRBV10-2,TRBD1,CASRSRGDTEAFF,TGCGCCAGCAGGAGCAGGGGGGACACTGAAGCTTTCTTT
-,TRBJ2-5,TRBV15,-,CATSRDQGVWETQYF,TGTGCCACCAGCAGAGATCAAGGAGTGTGGGAGACCCAGTACTTC
-,TRBJ2-3,TRBV7-3,-,CASSLQGTTDTQYF,TGTGCCAGCAGCTTACAGGGAACCACAGATACGCAGTATTTT
-,TRBJ1-3,TRBV5-5,TRBD1,CASSLAQGSGNTIYF,TGTGCCAGCAGCTTGGCACAGGGGTCTGGAAACACCATATATTTT
-,TRBJ2-4,TRBV2,-,CASVPGTTLNIQYF,TGTGCCAGCGTTCCCGGGACAACACTAAACATTCAGTACTTC
once,TRBJ1-2,TRBV14,-,CASSQDPGGVYGYTF,TGTGCCAGCAGCCAAGACCCGGGGGGGGTCTATGGCTACACCTTC
-,TRBJ2-3,TRBV5-8,TRBD1,CASSSTGGRVDTQYF,TGTGCCAGCAGCTCGACAGGGGGTCGGGTAGATACGCAGTATTTT
once,TRBJ1-5,TRBV12-3/TRBV12-4,-,CASSLDRTQPQHF,TGTGCCAGCAGCCTCGACAGGACCCAGCCCCAGCATTTT
-,TRBJ1-1,TRBV7-2,-,CASSLGRSNTEAFF,TGTGCCAGCAGCTTAGGCAGGTCGAACACTGAAGCTTTCTTT
once,TRBJ2-3,TRBV7-9,-,CASSYGLGGTDTQYF,TGTGCCAGCAGCTATGGACTGGGGGGTACAGATACGCAGTATTTT
-,TRBJ1-1,TRBV7-8,-,CASSSSARRGGSDTEAFF,TGTGCCAGCAGCTCATCCGCCCGGCGGGGAGGTAGCGACACTGAAGCTTTCTTT
-,TRBJ2-5,TRBV19,-,CASSIEAETQYF,TGTGCCAGTAGTATCGAGGCAGAGACCCAGTACTTC
-,TRBJ2-1,TRBV4-2,TRBD1,CASSLTGFNENEQFF,TGTGCCAGCAGCCTGACAGGGTTTAATGAGAATGAGCAGTTCTTC
-,TRBJ2-1,TRBV7-2,-,CASSPTSAGRDNEQFF,TGTGCCAGCAGCCCGACCTCTGCGGGGCGCGACAATGAGCAGTTCTTC
-,TRBJ2-1,TRBV4-1,TRBD2,CASSLISGGAGNEQFF,TGCGCCAGCAGCCTGATTAGCGGGGGGGCGGGAAATGAGCAGTTCTTC
-,TRBJ1-2,TRBV11-1,TRBD1,CASSLPGTGGIGYTF,TGTGCCAGCAGCTTGCCGGGGACAGGGGGCATTGGCTACACCTTC
-,TRBJ1-1,TRBV3-1/TRBV3-2,-,CASSLKKHPIKGGGAFF,TGTGCCAGCAGCCTTAAAAAGCACCCCATCAAGGGCGGGGGAGCTTTCTTT